This passage covers 28 T cell receptor beta chains from one sample sequenced in a study of cytomegalovirus exposure and HLA in healthy donors. The PCR had 60 Vbeta and 13 Jbeta primers. Only in-frame clones appear in the TCRdb table, and some are missing; sequencing was by immunoSEQ multiplex PCR. This sample has about 240,000 clones, with 70% to 90% found just once. Sample: PBMCs. These receptors came from a girl aged 2 to 10 in good health and CMV-seronegative.

The rearrangement uses TRBV5-6 and TRBJ1-2; TRBD1 is a possible D gene (5 bases). V gave up 2 bases and J gave up 13 bases, with 12 bases separating them. Germline lookup yields CDR1 SGHDT and CDR2 YYEEEE. The CDR3 covers 11 residues. For the CDR3, the DNA is TGTGCCAGCAGCTTCGCCAGGGCATCCACCTTC. It encodes CASSFARASTF.

The V call is TRBV12-5, the J call TRBJ2-1, with 9 bases that match TRBD1. CDR3 length: 15 residues. Trimming at V came to 4 bases and at J to 3 bases, leaving 4 bases not matched to a gene. The germline V gene encodes CDR1 LGHNT and CDR2 FRNRAP. The CDR3 coding sequence is TGTGCTAGTGGTTCACAGGGGGCTGACTACAATGAGCAGTTCTTC. Protein sequence: CASGSQGADYNEQFF.

The chain employs TRBV5-1 and TRBJ1-5; D is uncertain. V was shortened by 4 bases and J by 4 bases, with 9 bases between the two germline ends. From germline, CDR1 is SGHRS and CDR2 YFSETQ. The CDR3 has 13 amino acids. The CDR3 DNA reads TGCGCCAGCAGCCTAGAGCTAAATCAGCCCCAGCATTTT. Translated, it gives CASSLELNQPQHF.

The V and J genes are TRBV2 and TRBJ1-1; 7 bases agree with TRBD1. Per germline, CDR1 SNHLY and CDR2 FYNNEI. Trimming took 7 bases from V and 6 from J; bases not matched to a gene: 8. The CDR3 consists of 13 residues. The CDR3 protein is CASNPTGRAEAFF. The CDR3 DNA is TGTGCCAGCAACCCGACAGGGCGCGCTGAAGCTTTCTTT.

In this sample, this clone turned up once. The chain has TRBV4-1 and TRBJ2-7; TRBD1 agrees at 8 bases. The germline CDR1 and CDR2 sequences are MGHRA and YSYEKL. J was trimmed by 3 bases and V by 0 bases; bases with no gene match: 4. This CDR3 is built from 15 residues. CDR3 DNA: TGCGCCAGCAGCCAAGAGGGACAGGACCGCTACGAGCAGTACTTC. Its translation is CASSQEGQDRYEQYF.

The chain couples TRBV5-1 to TRBJ2-4, with D uncertain. The germline V gene has CDR1 SGHRS and CDR2 YFSETQ. The CDR3 extends over 13 amino acids. Trimming removed 4 bases from V and 1 base from J, with 6 bases in between. In DNA, the CDR3 is TGCGCCAGCAGCCCCGGGGCCAAAAACATTCAGTACTTC. This codes for CASSPGAKNIQYF.

The chain joins TRBV2 to TRBJ2-2; 8 positions match TRBD1. The CDR3 extends over 15 amino acids. CDR1 and CDR2 (germline): SNHLY, FYNNEI. Trimming at V came to 4 bases and at J to 0 bases, leaving 1 base not matched to a gene. The CDR3 DNA is TGTGCCAGCAGTGGACAGGGGACGAACACCGGGGAGCTGTTTTTT. Residues: CASSGQGTNTGELFF.

A few counts support this clone. The genes are TRBV4-1 and TRBJ1-3; D call uncertain. V lost 3 bases and J 5 bases, leaving 5 bases between the germline ends. The germline gives CDR1 MGHRA, CDR2 YSYEKL. CDR3 length: 12 residues. The CDR3 loop reads CASSQERNTIYF. The CDR3 DNA reads as TGCGCCAGCAGCCAGGAGAGAAACACCATATATTTT.

The J gene is TRBJ1-3, the V gene TRBV6-5; D is perhaps TRBD1 (5 bases). V dropped 7 bases and J dropped 0 bases, with 13 bases sitting between them. This CDR3 spans 15 amino acids. Germline CDR1 reads MNHEY; CDR2 reads SVGAGI. This CDR3 is CASIYAGSSGNTIYF. CDR3 in DNA: TGTGCCAGCATCTATGCAGGGTCCTCTGGAAACACCATATATTTT.

As regards this clone: At the DNA level, this CDR3 is encoded by other sequences in the same sample as well. The chain is built from TRBV27 and TRBJ1-2; 9 nucleotides align to TRBD1. This CDR3 region has 13 residues. V was pared by 4 bases and J by 4 bases, with 1 base of the junction left unmatched. CDR1 is MNHEY and CDR2 is SMNVEV in the germline V gene (reference sequence). CDR3 amino acids: CASSSDRGYGYTF. CDR3 bases: TGTGCCAGCAGTTCGGACAGGGGCTATGGCTACACCTTC.

The V and J genes are TRBV25-1 and TRBJ2-1, with 9 bases that match TRBD2. V gave up 1 base and J gave up 5 bases; unmatched junction bases: 9. The CDR3 loop spans 17 amino acids. Germline V gene sequence: CDR1 MGHDK, CDR2 SYGVNS. CDR3 nucleotides: TGTGCCAGCAGTGAATGGGCTAGCGGGATGTGGGACAATGAGCAGTTCTTC. The encoded protein is CASSEWASGMWDNEQFF.

This sequence joins TRBV11-2 and TRBJ1-1; D is uncertain. The CDR3 is made up of 13 amino acids. Trimming took 2 bases from V and 1 from J, leaving 5 bases between them. The germline V gene has CDR1 SGHAT and CDR2 FQNNGV. The CDR3 here is CASSLTANTEAFF. The DNA of the CDR3 is TGTGCCAGCAGCTTAACAGCGAACACTGAAGCTTTCTTT.

This clone was picked up one time. The chain has TRBV5-1 and TRBJ1-5; D remains unclear. The CDR3 loop spans 13 amino acids. Germline-derived CDR1 and CDR2 are SGHRS and YFSETQ. Deletions cut 7 bases from V and 9 bases from J, with 17 bases between. In DNA form, the CDR3 reads TGCGCCAGCTCCCCGACGGCCGGAGGGCCCCAGCATTTT. It yields the protein CASSPTAGGPQHF.

The chain couples TRBV5-1 to TRBJ2-1; 9 bases align to TRBD2. V shed 1 base, J shed 3 bases, and the junction held 2 bases outside the gene matches. The germline gives CDR1 SGHRS, CDR2 YFSETQ. The CDR3 consists of 15 residues. Here the CDR3 reads CASSLISGSYNEQFF. CDR3 DNA sequence: TGCGCCAGCAGCTTGATTAGCGGGAGCTACAATGAGCAGTTCTTC.

The rearrangement uses TRBV14 and TRBJ2-2; unclear D gene. With 4 bases removed from V and 0 bases from J, the gap between germline ends came to 6 bases. The CDR3 has 14 amino acids. Germline CDR1 reads SGHDN; CDR2 reads FVKESK. CDR3 loop: CASSPFANTGELFF. CDR3 nucleotide sequence: TGTGCCAGCAGCCCGTTCGCGAACACCGGGGAGCTGTTTTTT.

V gene TRBV28 combines with J gene TRBJ2-7; 8 nucleotides match TRBD2. Trimming at V came to 3 bases and at J to 6 bases, leaving 7 bases not matched to a gene. The CDR3 has 14 amino acids. CDR1 and CDR2 (germline): MDHEN, SYDVKM. The CDR3 coding sequence is TGTGCCAGCAGTTTTGCCGGGGGGGCCGGCGAGCAGTACTTC. Protein sequence: CASSFAGGAGEQYF. Filled out from reference TRBV28 and TRBJ2-7, the complete variable domain reads DVKVTQSSRYLVKRTGEKVFLECVQDMDHENMFWYRQDPGLGLRLIYFSYDVKMKEKGDIPEGYSVSREKKERFSLILESASTNQTSMYLCASSFAGGAGEQYFGPGTRLTVT.

The chain carries TRBV18 and TRBJ2-3; 7 nucleotides match TRBD2. This CDR3 region has 15 residues. In germline, CDR1 is KGHSH, CDR2 LQKENI. Losses at the gene ends were 2 bases for V and 2 bases for J; bases not matched to a gene: 4. CDR3 amino acids: CASSPKAGHTDTQYF. The CDR3 nucleotides read TGTGCCAGCTCACCAAAAGCGGGGCACACAGATACGCAGTATTTT. Based on the CDR3 plus reference TRBV18 and TRBJ2-3, the full variable domain is NAGVMQNPRHLVRRRGQEARLRCSPMKGHSHVYWYRQLPEEGLKFMVYLQKENIIDESGMPKERFSAEFPKEGPSILRIQQVVRGDSAAYFCASSPKAGHTDTQYFGPGTRLTVL.

The chain joins TRBV10-3 to TRBJ2-1, with D possibly being TRBD2 (6 bases). V lost 6 bases, J lost 6 bases, and 12 bases lay in between. The CDR3 is 13 residues long. Looked up from germline, CDR1 is ENHRY and CDR2 is SYGVKD. For the CDR3, the DNA is TGTGCCATCAGCCGGGACTTACTCAATGAGCAGTTCTTC. Residues: CAISRDLLNEQFF.

V gene TRBV28 combines with J gene TRBJ2-3, with 8 positions matching TRBD1. The CDR3 is 17 amino acids. Germline V gives CDR1 MDHEN, CDR2 SYDVKM. V was pared by 4 bases and J by 0 bases, with 9 bases of the junction left unmatched. The CDR3 spells CASSSGTGSFSTDTQYF. In DNA, the CDR3 is TGTGCCAGCAGTTCCGGGACAGGCTCCTTTAGCACAGATACGCAGTATTTT.

The genes are TRBV9 and TRBJ1-2, with 9 bases matching TRBD1. The junction had 6 bases not matched to a gene; V was cut back by 5 bases and J by 7 bases. This CDR3 spans 13 amino acids. CDR1 and CDR2 (germline): SGDLS, YYNGEE. CDR3 in amino acids: CASRGDRAGGYTF. The CDR3 region has the DNA TGTGCCAGCAGGGGGGACAGGGCCGGTGGCTACACCTTC.

V is TRBV7-9 and J is TRBJ1-2; D gene unclear. Germline V gives CDR1 SEHNR, CDR2 FQNEAQ (reference sequence). The CDR3 extends over 13 amino acids. V shed 7 bases and J shed 3 bases, with 12 bases lying between them. CDR3 region: CASTSTLHYGYTF. CDR3 coding DNA: TGTGCCAGCACCTCGACTCTGCACTATGGCTACACCTTC.

The gene calls are TRBV10-1 and TRBJ1-4; possibly TRBD1 for D (6 bases). This CDR3 has 13 amino acids. From germline, CDR1 is WNHNN and CDR2 SYGVQD (reference sequence). Deletions cut 3 bases from V and 4 bases from J, with 6 bases between. CDR3 nucleotides: TGCGCCAGCAGTGACAGGGGTAATGAAAAACTGTTTTTT. It yields the protein CASSDRGNEKLFF.

This clone was seen only a few times. V usage is TRBV30 and J usage is TRBJ1-3, with D unclear. V was pared by 5 bases and J by 4 bases, with 6 bases between. The germline gives CDR1 GTSNPN, CDR2 SVGIG (reference sequence). The CDR3 length is 11 residues. DNA of the CDR3: TGTGCCTGGGCCAGGGGAAACACCATATATTTT. Its protein product is CAWARGNTIYF.

The CDR3 loop reads CASSSGRATGELFF. The CDR3, as DNA: TGTGCCAGTTCTAGCGGGAGAGCAACCGGGGAGCTGTTTTTT. The chain combines TRBV7-2 with TRBJ2-2, with 10 bases matching TRBD2. The CDR3 is 14 residues long. Germline CDR1 and CDR2: SGHTA and FQGNSA. V was pared by 9 bases and J by 5 bases, with 6 bases of the junction left unmatched.

The chain links TRBV6-5 to TRBJ1-2; 8 nucleotides match TRBD1. The V gene end was trimmed by 6 bases and the J gene end by 7 bases; junction bases not matched to a gene: 10. Germline loops: CDR1 MNHEY, CDR2 SVGAGI. The CDR3 runs 14 residues. Written as DNA, the CDR3 is TGTGCCAGCAGCCCGACAGGGGATCATGGTGGCTACACCTTC. Protein sequence: CASSPTGDHGGYTF.

Of note for this clone: At one of its ends the junction is not consistent with the germline gene, which may arise from a read error. This specimen includes other DNA sequences encoding the same CDR3. This chain uses TRBV29-1 with TRBJ1-2; D uncertain. The germline V gene encodes CDR1 SQVTM and CDR2 ANQGSEA. The CDR3 sequence is 14 residues long. The CDR3, as DNA: TGCAGCGTTGAAGCCCCGGGAGCTAACTATGGCTACACCTTT. Translated: CSVEAPGANYGYTF.

The V gene is TRBV18, the J gene TRBJ1-2; 9 nucleotides agree with TRBD1. This CDR3 has 14 residues. With 3 bases clipped from V and 6 bases from J, the junction kept 5 bases outside the gene matches. Germline CDR1 and CDR2: KGHSH and LQKENI. CDR3 nucleotides: TGTGCCAGCTCACCCAACAGGGGGCAGGATGGCTACACCTTC. This encodes CASSPNRGQDGYTF.

CDR3 amino acids: CASSEGLQGNSPLHF. DNA for the CDR3: TGTGCCAGCAGTGAGGGCCTACAGGGGAATTCACCCCTCCACTTT. The chain is built from TRBV6-4 and TRBJ1-6, with 7 nucleotides matching TRBD1. Germline V CDR1 and CDR2: MRHNA, SNTAGT. The CDR3 sequence is 15 residues long. V shed 3 bases, J shed 7 bases, and the junction held 6 bases outside the gene matches.